Listed below are T cell receptor beta chains from one sample, sequenced in a study of naive CD8 T cells in extremely preterm neonates. Repertoires were generated with immunoSEQ multiplex PCR, while TCRdb's copy carries only in-frame clones and drops some. The profile shows about 23,000 clones, 70% to 90% of them singletons. The sequenced material came from naive CD8+ T cells from cord blood. The source is a boy who was born preterm. Each CDR3 is given with its conserved first and last residue. Fields, in order: J gene, clone size, V gene, D gene, CDR3 protein, CDR3 DNA. D genes are given only for firm matches. Part of the rows lack a size; the others show once, few, many or a class for expanded clones.

>TRBJ1-1|.|TRBV27|TRBD1
CASSLLGTELAFF
TGTGCCAGCAGCCTATTGGGGACAGAACTAGCTTTCTTT
>TRBJ2-3|few|TRBV9|TRBD2
CASSVAGGPADTQYF
TGTGCCAGCAGCGTAGCGGGGGGGCCGGCAGATACGCAGTATTTT
>TRBJ2-7|.|TRBV28|.
CASSLRTAYEQYF
TGTGCCAGCAGTTTGAGGACAGCCTACGAGCAGTACTTC
>TRBJ2-7|few|TRBV20-1|.
CSARDTYEQYF
TGCAGTGCTAGGGACACCTACGAGCAGTACTTC
>TRBJ2-2|.|TRBV10-1|.
CASSEATGELFF
TGCGCCAGCAGTGAGGCAACCGGGGAGCTGTTTTTT
>TRBJ1-6|.|TRBV27|.
CASSLSPNSPLHF
TGTGCCAGCAGTTTATCTCCCAATTCACCCCTCCACTTT
>TRBJ1-2|.|TRBV19|.
CASRGDFYGYTF
TGTGCCAGTAGGGGAGACTTCTATGGCTACACCTTC
>TRBJ2-7|.|TRBV11-2|.
CASSLGTTYEQYF
TGTGCCAGCAGCTTAGGGACAACCTACGAGCAGTACTTC
>TRBJ1-5|.|TRBV5-6|.
CASSDSDSNQPQHF
TGTGCCAGCAGCGACAGCGATAGCAATCAGCCCCAGCATTTT
>TRBJ1-1|.|TRBV10-2|.
CASSESGTEAFF
TGCGCCAGCAGTGAGTCAGGGACTGAAGCTTTCTTT
>TRBJ1-1|.|TRBV7-9|TRBD1
CASSLGQGVNTEAFF
TGTGCCAGCAGCTTAGGACAGGGAGTGAACACTGAAGCTTTCTTT
>TRBJ2-1|.|TRBV6-5|.
CASSYAGANNEQFF
TGTGCCAGCAGTTACGCGGGGGCGAACAATGAGCAGTTCTTC
>TRBJ1-4|.|TRBV30|.
CAWSVRMLGSTNEKLFF
TGTGCCTGGAGTGTACGTATGCTCGGCTCAACTAATGAAAAACTGTTTTTT
>TRBJ2-1|.|TRBV9|.
CASSPGGSYNEQFF
TGTGCCAGCAGCCCTGGCGGCTCCTACAATGAGCAGTTCTTC
>TRBJ1-1|.|TRBV6-4|TRBD1
CASSDRGLTEAFF
TGTGCCAGCAGTGACAGGGGGCTCACTGAAGCTTTCTTT
>TRBJ2-3|.|TRBV29-1|TRBD2
CSVAGGPDTQYF
TGCAGCGTAGCGGGGGGGCCAGATACGCAGTATTTT
>TRBJ1-2|.|TRBV19|TRBD1
CASSPRTGYGYTF
TGTGCCAGTAGTCCCAGGACAGGCTATGGCTACACCTTC
>TRBJ2-5|once|TRBV4-3|.
CASRGGETQYF
TGCGCCAGCAGAGGGGGAGAGACCCAGTACTTC
>TRBJ2-7|.|TRBV5-1|TRBD1
CASSFGTGFYEQYF
TGCGCCAGCAGCTTCGGGACAGGTTTTTACGAGCAGTACTTC
>TRBJ2-3|.|TRBV11-2|.
CASSLVGTTDTQYF
TGTGCCAGCAGCTTAGTGGGGACTACAGATACGCAGTATTTT
>TRBJ1-6|.|TRBV6-9|.
CASSYRNSPLHF
TGTGCCAGCAGTTACAGGAATTCACCCCTCCACTTT
>TRBJ2-7|few|TRBV4-1|TRBD1
CASSQTGGEQYF
TGCGCCAGCAGCCAAACAGGGGGCGAGCAGTACTTC
>TRBJ2-3|.|TRBV15|TRBD2
CATRSSGGLTDTQYF
TGTGCCACCCGATCTAGCGGGGGCCTCACAGATACGCAGTATTTT
>TRBJ1-6|.|TRBV7-6|TRBD1
CASSWDSSYNSPLHF
TGTGCCAGCAGCTGGGACAGCTCCTATAATTCACCCCTCCACTTT
>TRBJ2-1|.|TRBV9|TRBD2
CASSESGGAYNEQFF
TGTGCCAGCAGCGAGAGCGGGGGGGCCTACAATGAGCAGTTCTTC
>TRBJ2-1|.|TRBV30|.
CAWSDWSSYNEQFF
TGTGCCTGGAGTGACTGGAGCTCCTACAATGAGCAGTTCTTC
>TRBJ1-2|.|TRBV7-8|TRBD1
CASSLVGDRGRKGYTF
TGTGCCAGCAGCTTAGTGGGGGACAGGGGGCGTAAGGGCTACACCTTC
>TRBJ2-6|.|TRBV4-3|.
CASSQDSSGANVLTF
TGCGCCAGCAGCCAAGACAGCTCTGGGGCCAACGTCCTGACTTTC
>TRBJ2-1|.|TRBV19|TRBD2
CASSLGLANEQFF
TGTGCCAGTAGTCTCGGACTAGCCAATGAGCAGTTCTTC
>TRBJ2-1|.|TRBV6-5|.
CASSYNSYNEQFF
TGTGCCAGCAGTTACAACTCCTACAATGAGCAGTTCTTC
>TRBJ2-3|.|TRBV10-3|.
CAIRDSTDTQYF
TGTGCCATCAGGGACAGCACAGATACGCAGTATTTT
>TRBJ2-3|.|TRBV5-1|.
CASSFSGKPDTQYF
TGCGCCAGCAGCTTCTCGGGGAAGCCAGATACGCAGTATTTT
>TRBJ1-3|.|TRBV9|TRBD1
CASSPGGAGNTIYF
TGTGCCAGCAGCCCAGGGGGCGCTGGAAACACCATATATTTT
>TRBJ1-1|.|TRBV11-2|.
CASSLDRNTEAFF
TGTGCCAGCAGCCTGGACCGGAACACTGAAGCTTTCTTT
>TRBJ1-2|.|TRBV10-3|.
CAISVYNNYGYTF
TGTGCCATCAGTGTCTACAATAACTATGGCTACACCTTC
>TRBJ1-5|.|TRBV27|TRBD1
CASSLWGQGNQPQHF
TGTGCCAGCAGTTTATGGGGACAGGGCAATCAGCCCCAGCATTTT
>TRBJ1-2|.|TRBV19|TRBD1
CASSIVTGYGYTF
TGTGCCAGTAGTATCGTGACAGGGTATGGCTACACCTTC
>TRBJ2-1|once|TRBV14|TRBD2
CASSPSGASYNEQFF
TGTGCCAGCAGCCCTAGCGGGGCTTCCTACAATGAGCAGTTCTTC
>TRBJ1-4|once|TRBV7-9|TRBD1
CASSLGTGGEKLFF
TGTGCCAGCAGCTTAGGGACAGGGGGTGAAAAACTGTTTTTT
>TRBJ2-7|few|TRBV2|.
CASSDYEQYF
TGTGCCAGCAGTGACTACGAGCAGTACTTC
>TRBJ1-5|.|TRBV7-9|.
CASSLQGQPQHF
TGTGCCAGCAGCTTACAGGGTCAGCCCCAGCATTTT
>TRBJ2-3|.|TRBV11-2|.
CASSWDSTDTQYF
TGTGCCAGCAGCTGGGACAGCACAGATACGCAGTATTTT
>TRBJ2-2|.|TRBV23-1|TRBD1
CASRTGDTGELFF
TGCGCCAGCAGGACAGGGGACACCGGGGAGCTGTTTTTT
>TRBJ2-3|few|TRBV9|.
CASSVGADTQYF
TGTGCCAGCAGCGTAGGGGCAGATACGCAGTATTTT
>TRBJ1-2|.|TRBV7-8|.
CASSLATNYGYTF
TGTGCCAGCAGCTTAGCGACAAACTATGGCTACACCTTC
>TRBJ1-3|.|TRBV21-1|.
CASSNNSGNTIYF
TGTGCCAGCAGCAACAACTCTGGAAACACCATATATTTT
>TRBJ2-2|.|TRBV27|TRBD1
CASSLWTGGTGELFF
TGTGCCAGCAGTTTATGGACAGGGGGCACCGGGGAGCTGTTTTTT